This TCR beta chain comes out of a study of CD8+ T cells in alopecia areata. Study summary: Treatment comprised oral tofacitinib, 5 to 10 mg twice daily, in treated patients. Study-wide results and caveats: Especially in alopecia totalis/universalis, lesional scalp showed greater clonality than normal scalp did. Patients displayed less clarity in TCR sharing than mice, a finding possibly related to HLA.

Treatment specified: oral pan-JAK inhibitor, 5-10 mg twice daily. As part of sample collection, lesional scalp punch biopsies and peripheral blood were taken from alopecia areata patients. As for this clone: What it recognizes is unknown.

Once RNA had been extracted, it was reverse transcribed into cDNA to act as the sequencing template. Method: immunoSEQ multiplex PCR; TCRdb's copy keeps in-frame clones and lacks some. The sample yields 150,000 or so clones, 50% to 70% seen once. The sample was CD4+ T cells sorted from blood, taken at week 4, from a patient treated with tofacitinib. This TCR was recovered from a human donor with alopecia areata.

CDR3 bases: TGTGCCAGCAGCTTAGCAGCCAAGGAGGAGACCCAGTACTTC. Translating it yields CASSLAAKEETQYF. V gene TRBV7-9 combines with J gene TRBJ2-5; D ambiguous. CDR3 length equals 14 residues. Trimming removed 0 bases at V and 5 bases at J, with 10 bases between. The germline V gene has CDR1 SEHNR and CDR2 FQNEAQ (reference sequence).